This TCR beta chain is from a study of blood T cell repertoires in COVID-19. For the study at large: Some COVID-19 samples were acute and others convalescent; all came from the United States, Italy and Spain.

Sequenced by immunoSEQ multiplex PCR; TCRdb stores in-frame clones only, minus some. This table holds 100,000 to 150,000 clones, around 82% found once. The V and J ends lost 3 bases and 15 bases, in that order; junction bases with no gene match: 13. Per germline, CDR1 MNHNS and CDR2 SASEGT. The CDR3 consists of 14 residues. The chain combines TRBV6-1 with TRBJ2-4; TRBD1 agrees at 8 bases. Material: peripheral blood. The TCR sequence derives from a woman aged 25 to 39 who had recovered from COVID-19. The CDR3 DNA reads as TGTGCCAGCAGTGAGGGACAGGACTACTATCCTTCGTACTTC. It yields the protein CASSEGQDYYPSYF.